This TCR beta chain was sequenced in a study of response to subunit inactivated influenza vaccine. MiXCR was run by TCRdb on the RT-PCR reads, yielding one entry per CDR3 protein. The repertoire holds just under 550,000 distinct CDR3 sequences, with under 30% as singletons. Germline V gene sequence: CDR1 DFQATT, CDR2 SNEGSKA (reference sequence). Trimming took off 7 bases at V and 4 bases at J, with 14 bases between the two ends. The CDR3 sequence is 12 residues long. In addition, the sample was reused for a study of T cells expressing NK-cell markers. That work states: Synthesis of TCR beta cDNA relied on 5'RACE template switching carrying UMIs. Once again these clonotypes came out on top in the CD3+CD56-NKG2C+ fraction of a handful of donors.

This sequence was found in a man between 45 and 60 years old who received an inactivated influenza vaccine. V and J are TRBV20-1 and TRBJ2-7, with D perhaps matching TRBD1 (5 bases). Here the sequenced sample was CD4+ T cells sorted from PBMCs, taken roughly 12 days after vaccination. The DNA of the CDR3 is TGCAGTGTGAACAGGCAGACGTACGAGCAGTACTTC. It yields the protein CSVNRQTYEQYF.